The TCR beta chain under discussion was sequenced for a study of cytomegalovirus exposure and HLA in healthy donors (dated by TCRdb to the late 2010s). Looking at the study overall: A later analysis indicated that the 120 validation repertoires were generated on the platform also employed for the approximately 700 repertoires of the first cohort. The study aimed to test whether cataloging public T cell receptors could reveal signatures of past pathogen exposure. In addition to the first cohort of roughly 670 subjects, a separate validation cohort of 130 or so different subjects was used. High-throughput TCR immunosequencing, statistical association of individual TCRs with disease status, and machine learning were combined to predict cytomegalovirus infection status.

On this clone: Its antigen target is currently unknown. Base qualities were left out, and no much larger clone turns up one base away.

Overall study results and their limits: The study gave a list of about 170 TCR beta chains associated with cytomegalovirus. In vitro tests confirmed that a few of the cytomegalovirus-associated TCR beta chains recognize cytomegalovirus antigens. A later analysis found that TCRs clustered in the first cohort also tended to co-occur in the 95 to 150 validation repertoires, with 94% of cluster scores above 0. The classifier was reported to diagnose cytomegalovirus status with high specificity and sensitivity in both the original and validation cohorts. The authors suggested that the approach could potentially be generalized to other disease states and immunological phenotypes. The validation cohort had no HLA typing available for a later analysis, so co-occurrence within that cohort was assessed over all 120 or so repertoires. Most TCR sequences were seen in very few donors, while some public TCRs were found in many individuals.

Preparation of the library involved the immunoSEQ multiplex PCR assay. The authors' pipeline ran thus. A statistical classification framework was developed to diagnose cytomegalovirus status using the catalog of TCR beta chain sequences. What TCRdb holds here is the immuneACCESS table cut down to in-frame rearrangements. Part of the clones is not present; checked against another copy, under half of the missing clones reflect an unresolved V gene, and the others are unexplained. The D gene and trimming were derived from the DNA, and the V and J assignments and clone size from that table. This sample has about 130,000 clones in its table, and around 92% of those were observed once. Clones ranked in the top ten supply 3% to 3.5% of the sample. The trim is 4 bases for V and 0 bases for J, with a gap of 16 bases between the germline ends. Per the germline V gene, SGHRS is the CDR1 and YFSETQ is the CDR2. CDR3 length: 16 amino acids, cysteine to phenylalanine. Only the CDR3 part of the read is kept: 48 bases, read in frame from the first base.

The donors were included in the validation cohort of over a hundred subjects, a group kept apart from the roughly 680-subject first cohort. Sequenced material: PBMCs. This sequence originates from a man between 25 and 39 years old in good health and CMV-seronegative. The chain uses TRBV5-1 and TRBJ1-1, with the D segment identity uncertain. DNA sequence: TGCGCCAGCAGCCCCACAACCCCCATTTTGAACACTGAAGCTTTCTTT. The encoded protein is CASSPTTPILNTEAFF. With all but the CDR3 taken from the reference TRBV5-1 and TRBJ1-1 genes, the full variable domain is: KAGVTQTPRYLIKTRGQQVTLSCSPISGHRSVSWYQQTPGQGLQFLFEYFSETQRNKGNFPGRFSGRQFSNSRSEMNVSTLELGDSALYLCASSPTTPILNTEAFFGQGTRLTVV.